These 21 T cell receptor beta chains came from one sample sequenced in a study of blood T cell repertoires in COVID-19. The method was immunoSEQ multiplex PCR; TCRdb's version includes in-frame clones alone and lacks a portion of them. The sample comprises 95,000 to 120,000 clones, about 85% of which are singletons, and around 3.3% rests with the top ten. The sequenced sample consisted of peripheral blood. All receptors derive from a man between 35 and 55 years old with acute or convalescent COVID-19.

The chain has TRBV9 and TRBJ2-1, with a tentative D call TRBD1 (6 bases). The V and J ends lost 2 bases and 10 bases respectively, with 16 bases between them. The CDR3 length is 14 residues. Germline-derived CDR1 and CDR2 are SGDLS and YYNGEE. In DNA, the CDR3 is TGTGCCAGCAGCGTCCCGGGACACGAGGGGGAGCAGTTCTTC. It codes for CASSVPGHEGEQFF.

The V and J genes are TRBV2 and TRBJ2-7, with 10 nucleotides matching TRBD2. The J segment lost 2 bases and the V segment lost 6 bases, leaving 4 bases of the junction unmatched. The CDR3 loop spans 14 amino acids. CDR1 SNHLY and CDR2 FYNNEI come from the germline V gene. The CDR3, as DNA: TGTGCCAGCAGGATAGCGGGGGGCCCCTACGAGCAGTACTTC. Amino acid sequence: CASRIAGGPYEQYF.

The chain recombines TRBV6-1 with TRBJ2-7; 10 bases agree with TRBD2. Germline values: CDR1 MNHNS, CDR2 SASEGT. Trimming cost V 6 bases and J 7 bases; bases outside gene matches: 12. This CDR3 has 15 amino acids. The CDR3 sequence is CASSLSSGGPTEQYF. The DNA for the CDR3 is TGTGCCAGCAGCCTATCTAGCGGGGGCCCTACGGAGCAGTACTTC.

The CDR3 region is CASSLVPSSYNSPLHF. The CDR3 DNA sequence: TGTGCCAGCAGCTTAGTGCCGAGCTCCTATAATTCACCCCTCCACTTT. This chain links TRBV11-2 with TRBJ1-6; D not resolved. The CDR3 runs to 16 residues. Per germline, CDR1 SGHAT and CDR2 FQNNGV. With 1 base removed from V and 0 bases from J, the gap between germline ends came to 7 bases. Full variable domain (remainder filled in from reference TRBV11-2 and TRBJ1-6): EAGVAQSPRYKIIEKRQSVAFWCNPISGHATLYWYQQILGQGPKLLIQFQNNGVVDDSQLPKDRFSAERLKGVDSTLKIQPAKLEDSAVYLCASSLVPSSYNSPLHFGNGTRLTVT.

This sequence joins TRBV24-1 and TRBJ2-1; 8 bases agree with TRBD2. Trimming removed 3 bases from V and 6 bases from J; junction bases left unmatched: 6. Per the germline V gene, CDR1 is KGHDR and CDR2 is SFDVKD. The CDR3 runs to 15 residues. The chain's CDR3 is CATSDTGGAGNEQFF. The CDR3 nucleotides read TGTGCCACCAGTGATACCGGGGGGGCTGGCAATGAGCAGTTCTTC.

The chain couples TRBV11-3 to TRBJ2-2; 7 bases align to TRBD2. The CDR3 spans 17 residues. From germline, CDR1 is SGHNT and CDR2 YENEEA. V gave up 3 bases and J gave up 1 base; unmatched junction bases: 8. The CDR3 DNA is TGTGCCAGCAGCTTTAGTTCCTGGGGGGGGAACACCGGGGAGCTGTTTTTT. Its translation is CASSFSSWGGNTGELFF.

This rearrangement joins TRBV10-1 to TRBJ1-1; TRBD1 is a possible D gene (6 bases). The CDR3 spans 15 residues. Germline CDR1 WNHNN, CDR2 SYGVQD (reference sequence). The V end lost 3 bases, the J end lost 6 bases, and 17 bases lay between the germline ends. The CDR3 loop reads CASSDGGGDSPEAFF. CDR3 DNA: TGCGCCAGCAGTGATGGCGGGGGCGATTCTCCTGAAGCTTTCTTT.

The chain has TRBV7-9 and TRBJ1-1, with D perhaps matching TRBD1 (5 bases). Germline V gene sequence: CDR1 SEHNR, CDR2 FQNEAQ (reference sequence). This CDR3 has 13 residues. The V end was cut by 1 base, the J end by 11 bases, with 14 bases between. CDR3 nucleotide sequence: TGTGCCAGCAGCTTAGAACAGGCCTTGGTGGCTTTCTTT. Its translation: CASSLEQALVAFF.

This chain connects TRBV24-1 to TRBJ2-6; D gene unclear. Trimming removed 3 bases at V and 1 base at J, with 6 bases between. CDR1 is KGHDR, CDR2 SFDVKD, per germline. The CDR3 has 15 amino acids. The CDR3, as DNA: TGTGCCACCAGTGATCAACAATCTGGGGCCAACGTCCTGACTTTC. Its translation is CATSDQQSGANVLTF.

The chain recombines TRBV12-5 with TRBJ1-4; no definite D call. Germline loops: CDR1 LGHNT, CDR2 FRNRAP. V lost 0 bases to trimming and J lost 5 bases, with 7 bases between them. This CDR3 spans 14 amino acids. This CDR3 reads CASGLVPENEKLFF. In nucleotides, the CDR3 is TGTGCTAGTGGTTTGGTTCCCGAGAATGAAAAACTGTTTTTT.

This clone occurred once. The V call is TRBV7-2, the J call TRBJ2-7, with 7 positions matching TRBD1. Trimming took 1 base from V and 1 from J; bases not matched to a gene: 4. Germline lookup yields CDR1 SGHTA and CDR2 FQGNSA. CDR3 length: 15 amino acids. The CDR3 is CASSLEPGQSYEQYF. In DNA form, the CDR3 reads TGTGCCAGCAGCTTAGAGCCGGGACAGTCCTACGAGCAGTACTTC.

This clone was seen a few times. V and J are TRBV11-2 and TRBJ1-4, with 7 bases identical to TRBD1. The trim removed 5 bases at V and 2 bases at J, leaving 14 bases unmatched. Germline assignment: CDR1 SGHAT and CDR2 FQNNGV. This CDR3 has 18 amino acids. CDR3 region: CASSPAGAGGWTNEKLFF. The DNA for the CDR3 is TGTGCCAGCAGCCCAGCGGGCGCAGGGGGATGGACTAATGAAAAACTGTTTTTT.

The chain combines TRBV6-1 with TRBJ2-2; 10 nucleotides agree with TRBD2. The CDR3 loop spans 20 amino acids. CDR1 is MNHNS and CDR2 is SASEGT in the germline V gene. V dropped 1 base and J dropped 1; count of bases not matched to a gene: 12. The CDR3 DNA is TGTGCCAGCAGTGAAGGGATCCTAAACCGACTAGCGGGGAACACCGGGGAGCTGTTTTTT. Protein: CASSEGILNRLAGNTGELFF.

The chain links TRBV14 to TRBJ1-1; TRBD1 matches at 7 bases. Germline V CDR1 and CDR2: SGHDN, FVKESK. CDR3 length equals 16 residues. The V gene end was trimmed by 2 bases and the J gene end by 6 bases; junction bases not matched to a gene: 12. CDR3 sequence: CASSQPPRGITAEAFF. The CDR3 coding sequence is TGTGCCAGCAGCCAACCACCCAGGGGGATTACCGCTGAAGCTTTCTTT.

This CDR3 reads CASSQPGTGPDTQYF. As DNA, the CDR3 is TGCGCCAGCAGCCAACCCGGGACAGGGCCCGATACGCAGTATTTT. The genes are TRBV4-1 and TRBJ2-3, with 9 bases identical to TRBD1. The J segment lost 6 bases and the V segment lost 2 bases, leaving 6 bases of the junction unmatched. The CDR3 covers 15 residues. Germline assignment: CDR1 MGHRA and CDR2 YSYEKL.

The chain is built from TRBV7-9 and TRBJ2-1, with D possibly TRBD1 on 5 matching bases. Deletions cut 5 bases from V and 8 bases from J, with 10 bases between. Germline-derived CDR1 and CDR2 are SEHNR and FQNEAQ (reference sequence). This CDR3 is 12 amino acids long. The CDR3 sequence: CASSQKGYEQFF. DNA for the CDR3: TGTGCCAGCAGCCAGAAGGGGTATGAGCAGTTCTTC.

V and J are TRBV5-5 and TRBJ2-5, with 9 bases matching TRBD1. Germline CDR1 and CDR2: SGHKS and YYEKEE (reference sequence). The CDR3 is 15 amino acids. The V and J ends lost 4 bases and 5 bases, in that order; junction bases with no gene match: 9. This CDR3 reads CASSGPDRGDETQYF. The CDR3 coding sequence is TGTGCCAGCAGCGGCCCAGACAGGGGGGACGAGACCCAGTACTTC.

The V and J genes are TRBV12-3 or TRBV12-4 and TRBJ2-3, with 8 bases matching TRBD1. The CDR3 consists of 13 residues. After removal of 6 bases from V and 6 bases from J, the junction contained 5 bases not matched to a gene. CDR3 protein: CASSQDRVDTQYF. In DNA, the CDR3 is TGTGCCAGCAGCCAGGACAGGGTTGATACGCAGTATTTT.

In DNA form, the CDR3 reads TGTGCCAGCAGCTTGGCTACGGGCACTGAAGCTTTCTTT. Its protein product is CASSLATGTEAFF. The rearrangement uses TRBV5-5 and TRBJ1-1; no definite D call. There are 13 residues in the CDR3. Trimming took 0 bases from V and 4 from J, leaving 7 bases between them. The germline V gene has CDR1 SGHKS and CDR2 YYEKEE (reference sequence).

The rearrangement uses TRBV3-1 (or the pseudogene TRBV3-2) and TRBJ2-2; 7 positions agree with TRBD1. V shed 1 base and J 6 bases; nucleotides not matched to a gene: 8. The CDR3 covers 16 residues. Germline assignment: CDR1 LGHDT and CDR2 YNNKEL (reference sequence). The DNA of the CDR3 is TGTGCCAGCAGCCAAGCAGGGGGAGTTGCGGCCGGGGAGCTGTTTTTT. Encoded protein: CASSQAGGVAAGELFF.

This clone was counted once. The CDR3: CASSLWGRVGEKLFF. CDR3 in DNA: TGTGCCAGCAGCCTCTGGGGGAGGGTAGGAGAAAAACTGTTTTTT. V gene TRBV25-1 combines with J gene TRBJ1-4; D might be TRBD1 (5 bases). The CDR3 runs 15 residues. Germline V lookup: CDR1 MGHDK, CDR2 SYGVNS. V shed 6 bases and J shed 8 bases, with 19 bases lying between them.